This paragraph covers one T cell receptor beta chain sequence. What it recognizes is unknown. The sample belongs to a study of cytomegalovirus exposure and HLA in healthy donors. Study-level findings and limits: There were around 160 TCR beta chains listed as cytomegalovirus-associated.

60 Vbeta and 13 Jbeta primers were used in PCR. Profiling relied on immunoSEQ multiplex PCR, and the TCRdb table lists in-frame clones only, not all of them. This sample has 130,000 to 150,000 clones, with 70% to 75% found just once. Per the germline V gene, CDR1 is SGHTA and CDR2 is FQGTGA. The CDR3 is 18 residues long. The V and J ends lost 5 bases and 5 bases, in that order; junction bases with no gene match: 14. This receptor was identified in a human donor in good health. The V gene is TRBV7-3, the J gene TRBJ2-2, with TRBD2 identical over 10 bases. What was sequenced was PBMCs. CDR3 sequence: CASSPYGLAGAETGELFF. Written as DNA, the CDR3 is TGTGCCAGCAGCCCTTATGGGCTAGCGGGGGCCGAAACCGGGGAGCTGTTTTTT. Together with reference TRBV7-3 and TRBJ2-2, the CDR3 gives the full variable domain: GAGVSQTPSNKVTEKGKYVELRCDPISGHTALYWYRQSLGQGPEFLIYFQGTGAADDSGLPNDRFFAVRPEGSVSTLKIQRTERGDSAVYLCASSPYGLAGAETGELFFGEGSRLTVL.